The sequence of this T cell receptor (beta chain) was determined in a study of shared clonotypes between healthy human individuals. This was a deep-level run. In the study's own analysis: Junction-only sequences produced by ImmunoSEQ had no quality scores, so filtering differed. Profiled with immunoSEQ multiplex PCR; TCRdb holds only in-frame clones, not every one. The DNA gave D and trimming, while V, J and clone size come from that table. The sample yields roughly 2.5 million clones, over 85% seen once. Notes on the study in general: Limited genetic and exposure-history diversity came from having few donors.

On this clone: The antigen is undetermined.

V trimming: 8 bases; J trimming: 2 bases; junction bases outside the gene matches: 6. The CDR3 sequence is 12 residues long. Germline lookup yields CDR1 GTSNPN and CDR2 SVGIG (reference sequence). V gene TRBV30 combines with J gene TRBJ2-7, with 7 bases aligning to TRBD1. The receptor's source is a man aged 18 to 29 in good health. Sequenced: naive CD4+ T cells sorted from blood. Described subset: CD45RA+ positively selected. The CDR3 nucleotides read TGTGCCCTCCGTACAGGGGCCTACGAGCAGTACTTC. Translation gives CALRTGAYEQYF.